Shown below are 9 T cell receptor beta chains from a single sample sequenced in a study of T cells in Graves' hyperthyroidism and ophthalmopathy. Amplification yielded TCR beta CDR3 regions, with RNA transcripts as the source. When the TCR CDR3 underwent first-round RT-PCR, the HTBI primer set was used. TCRdb recomputed calls from the multiplex PCR reads with MiXCR, one row per CDR3 protein. The sample has 500,000 to 750,000 distinct CDR3 sequences, 40% to 55% seen once. Input material: peripheral blood or thyroid tissue (not recorded which). The source of these receptors is a woman under 30 with Graves' hyperthyroidism.

The V and J genes are TRBV24-1 and TRBJ1-2; D remains ambiguous. CDR3 length equals 16 residues. The germline CDR1 and CDR2 sequences are KGHDR and SFDVKD. With 5 bases removed from V and 2 bases from J, the gap between germline ends came to 17 bases. The CDR3, as DNA: TGTGCCACCAGTGCTGGAGCGGTAGACCTCAACTATGGCTACACCTTC. It specifies CATSAGAVDLNYGYTF.

The rearrangement joins TRBV7-9 to TRBJ2-5; 8 positions match TRBD2. This CDR3 region has 14 residues. Germline V gene sequence: CDR1 SEHNR, CDR2 FQNEAQ (reference sequence). V lost 5 bases and J lost 5; bases outside the gene matches: 7. CDR3 DNA: TGTGCCAGCAGCCCGATAACTAGCGGTGAGACCCAGTACTTC. Amino acids: CASSPITSGETQYF.

This clonotype was seen many times. The chain uses TRBV14 and TRBJ2-7, with 9 positions matching TRBD1. The CDR3 runs to 15 residues. Germline CDR1 reads SGHDN; CDR2 reads FVKESK. V dropped 5 bases and J dropped 4; count of bases not matched to a gene: 9. The CDR3 reads CASSEAPGQGYEQYF. For the CDR3, the DNA is TGTGCCAGCAGCGAAGCCCCGGGACAGGGATACGAGCAGTACTTC.

This clonotype was recorded many times. The chain has TRBV20-1 and TRBJ2-5, with 12 bases matching TRBD2. Germline V gene data show CDR1 as DFQATT and CDR2 as SNEGSKA (reference sequence). Trimming removed 4 bases from V and 0 bases from J; junction bases left unmatched: 3. CDR3 size: 15 residues. CDR3 sequence: CSATGTSGHQETQYF. DNA for the CDR3: TGCAGTGCTACCGGGACTAGCGGGCACCAAGAGACCCAGTACTTC.

This clonotype has at least ten counts. This chain's CDR3 is CASRGLAVSYEQYF. CDR3 coding DNA: TGTGCCAGCAGAGGACTAGCCGTATCCTACGAGCAGTACTTC. V and J are TRBV27 and TRBJ2-7; 8 bases map to TRBD2. The CDR3 is made up of 14 amino acids. The germline V gene encodes CDR1 MNHEY and CDR2 SMNVEV (reference sequence). Losses at the gene ends were 6 bases for V and 1 base for J; bases not matched to a gene: 5.

The chain employs TRBV11-3 and TRBJ1-1; D unclear. CDR3 length: 9 amino acids. Germline CDR1 reads SGHNT; CDR2 reads YENEEA. The chain's CDR3 is CVENTEAFF. The CDR3 coding sequence is TGTGTGGAGAACACTGAAGCTTTCTTT.

This rearrangement joins TRBV19 to TRBJ2-3; 10 nucleotides line up with TRBD2. Germline CDR1 is LNHDA and CDR2 is SQIVND (reference sequence). After removal of 4 bases from V and 2 bases from J, the junction contained 6 bases not matched to a gene. The CDR3 is 16 amino acids. CDR3 protein: CASSTSGLAYTDTQYF. CDR3 nucleotides: TGTGCCAGTAGTACTTCGGGACTAGCGTACACAGATACGCAGTATTTT.

The chain recombines TRBV7-3 with TRBJ1-2; perhaps TRBD1 as D (5 bases). V lost 5 bases, J lost 6 bases, and 31 bases lay in between. CDR1 and CDR2 from the germline V gene are SGHTA and FQGTGA. The CDR3 spans 19 residues. The chain's CDR3 is CASSKGLAGGTGVPNGYTF. The CDR3 DNA sequence: TGTGCCAGCAGCAAAGGACTAGCGGGGGGTACAGGTGTCCCGAATGGCTACACCTTC. Full variable domain (missing parts from reference TRBV7-3 and TRBJ1-2): GAGVSQTPSNKVTEKGKYVELRCDPISGHTALYWYRQSLGQGPEFLIYFQGTGAADDSGLPNDRFFAVRPEGSVSTLKIQRTERGDSAVYLCASSKGLAGGTGVPNGYTFGSGTRLTVV.

The chain employs TRBV25-1 and TRBJ2-2; D not resolved. The length of the CDR3 is 15 residues. Germline assignment: CDR1 MGHDK and CDR2 SYGVNS. The ends were cut back, 11 bases at V and 4 bases at J, with 20 bases in the middle. The CDR3 nucleotides read TGTGCCTGGAGTGTACCTATTAAACGCACCGGGGAGCTGTTTTTT. Amino acid sequence: CAWSVPIKRTGELFF.